These 17 T cell receptor beta chains share one sample of origin, sequenced in a study of blood T cell repertoires in COVID-19. Using immunoSEQ multiplex PCR, the repertoire was profiled, and TCRdb retains in-frame clones only, with some absent. The repertoire holds about 110,000 clones, with roughly four fifths as singletons. Sequenced sample: peripheral blood. The source of these receptors is a man in his 70s with acute or convalescent COVID-19.

This clone was picked up one time. The rearrangement uses TRBV28 and TRBJ2-1; unclear D gene. The CDR3 runs to 16 residues. Per the germline V gene, CDR1 is MDHEN and CDR2 is SYDVKM. With 6 bases removed from V and 0 bases from J, the gap between germline ends came to 15 bases. CDR3 DNA: TGTGCCAGCAGGCATCTAACTGAAAGCTCCTACAATGAGCAGTTCTTC. Protein: CASRHLTESSYNEQFF.

This sequence joins TRBV19 and TRBJ2-3, with D perhaps TRBD1 (6 bases). V was cut by 8 bases and J by 5 bases, with 14 bases left in between. Looked up from germline, CDR1 is LNHDA and CDR2 is SQIVND (reference sequence). The CDR3 consists of 13 residues. CDR3 residues: CASGSSGVDTQYF. Here the CDR3 DNA reads TGTGCCAGTGGATCCTCAGGGGTAGATACGCAGTATTTT.

This clone was counted between two and nine times. The chain employs TRBV18 and TRBJ1-2; 10 bases line up with TRBD1. V gave up 3 bases and J gave up 5 bases; unmatched junction bases: 6. The CDR3 covers 15 residues. Per the germline V gene, CDR1 is KGHSH and CDR2 is LQKENI. As DNA, the CDR3 is TGTGCCAGCTCACCCCAAGGGGACAGGGGTTATGGCTACACCTTC. Protein: CASSPQGDRGYGYTF. Full variable domain (rest looked up from reference TRBV18 and TRBJ1-2): NAGVMQNPRHLVRRRGQEARLRCSPMKGHSHVYWYRQLPEEGLKFMVYLQKENIIDESGMPKERFSAEFPKEGPSILRIQQVVRGDSAAYFCASSPQGDRGYGYTFGSGTRLTVV.

The genes are TRBV6-5 and TRBJ2-7, with TRBD1 as a possible D gene (5 bases). Trimming shortened V by 6 bases and J by 8 bases, and 20 bases separated the two germline ends. Germline values: CDR1 MNHEY, CDR2 SVGAGI. The CDR3 runs to 14 residues. CDR3 in amino acids: CASRPTDRLKQQYF. The CDR3 region has the DNA TGTGCCAGCAGGCCGACAGATAGGCTTAAGCAGCAGTACTTC.

The chain employs TRBV27 and TRBJ1-2, with 8 nucleotides matching TRBD1. This CDR3 contains 14 residues. Germline loops: CDR1 MNHEY, CDR2 SMNVEV (reference sequence). With V trimmed by 6 bases and J by 5 bases, 8 bases remained unmatched. The CDR3 DNA follows: TGTGCCAGCAGAGACGGACAGGGAGAATATGGCTACACCTTC. Translation gives CASRDGQGEYGYTF.

This clone appeared a single time. V is TRBV9 and J is TRBJ1-2, with no clear D. Trimming removed 6 bases from V and 1 base from J, with 4 bases in between. Germline values: CDR1 SGDLS, CDR2 YYNGEE. The CDR3 length is 11 residues. The CDR3 region has the DNA TGTGCCAGCAACGGTAACTATGGCTACACCTTC. As protein: CASNGNYGYTF. Using reference TRBV9 and TRBJ1-2 for the parts outside the CDR3, the full variable domain is DSGVTQTPKHLITATGQRVTLRCSPRSGDLSVYWYQQSLDQGLQFLIQYYNGEERAKGNILERFSAQQFPDLHSELNLSSLELGDSALYFCASNGNYGYTFGSGTRLTVV.

V is TRBV5-4 and J is TRBJ2-1; a possible D gene is TRBD2 (5 bases). The CDR3 consists of 12 residues. V lost 4 bases, J lost 10 bases, and 12 bases lay in between. Germline assignment: CDR1 SGHNT and CDR2 YYREEE (reference sequence). The chain's CDR3 is CASSESGREQFF. For the CDR3, the DNA is TGTGCCAGCAGCGAGAGCGGAAGGGAGCAGTTCTTC.

J is TRBJ2-1 and V is TRBV19, with TRBD2 identical over 10 bases. The CDR3 extends over 15 amino acids. Germline CDR1 reads LNHDA; CDR2 reads SQIVND (reference sequence). Unmatched junction bases numbered 5, after V lost 6 bases and J lost 3 bases. The CDR3 sequence: CASRQGLALYNEQFF. As DNA, the CDR3 is TGTGCCAGTAGACAGGGACTAGCGCTCTACAATGAGCAGTTCTTC.

V usage is TRBV28 and J usage is TRBJ1-3; 7 bases align to TRBD1. Losses at the gene ends were 5 bases for V and 0 bases for J; bases not matched to a gene: 10. Germline V gives CDR1 MDHEN, CDR2 SYDVKM. The CDR3 sequence is 17 residues long. In nucleotides, the CDR3 is TGTGCCAGCAGTGTGCCCCGACAGGGCTTCTCTGGAAACACCATATATTTT. Protein sequence: CASSVPRQGFSGNTIYF.

This chain uses TRBV4-2 with TRBJ2-1; TRBD2 agrees at 11 bases. V was clipped by 5 bases and J by 8 bases; unmatched bases: 5. The CDR3 runs to 14 residues. In germline, CDR1 is LGHNA, CDR2 YNFKEQ. DNA of the CDR3: TGTGCCAGCAGCACTAGCGGGGGACCCCATGAGCAGTTCTTC. As protein: CASSTSGGPHEQFF.

The V gene is TRBV6-6, the J gene TRBJ1-1; D gene uncertain. V was pared by 5 bases and J by 4 bases, with 17 bases between. Looked up from germline, CDR1 is MNHNY and CDR2 is SVGAGI (reference sequence). The CDR3 has 15 amino acids. The CDR3 reads CASSQTNNRGTEAFF. CDR3 DNA sequence: TGTGCCAGCAGTCAGACCAATAACCGGGGCACTGAAGCTTTCTTT.

This rearrangement joins TRBV7-9 to TRBJ2-7, with D maybe TRBD1 (6 bases). This CDR3 is built from 15 residues. CDR1 SEHNR and CDR2 FQNEAQ come from the germline V gene (reference sequence). V lost 5 bases and J 5 bases, leaving 19 bases between the germline ends. The CDR3 DNA is TGTGCCAGCAGCCCAAACCCGACAGGTAGAGACGAGCAGTACTTC. Its protein product is CASSPNPTGRDEQYF. Supplemented by reference TRBV7-9 and TRBJ2-7, the full variable domain reads DTGVSQNPRHKITKRGQNVTFRCDPISEHNRLYWYRQTLGQGPEFLTYFQNEAQLEKSRLLSDRFSAERPKGSFSTLEIQRTEQGDSAMYLCASSPNPTGRDEQYFGPGTRLTVT.

The sample holds a few counts of this clone. The CDR3 DNA follows: TGTGCCAGCTCCCAGCAACAGCGGGGGCGCACCGCCACAGATACGCAGTATTTT. Translation gives CASSQQQRGRTATDTQYF. J is TRBJ2-3 and V is TRBV18; 8 nucleotides line up with TRBD2. Germline V gene data show CDR1 as KGHSH and CDR2 as LQKENI. This CDR3 contains 18 residues. Unmatched junction bases numbered 16, after V lost 6 bases and J lost 2 bases.

The chain combines TRBV21-1 with TRBJ1-6; the D call of TRBD1 is as the table states it, not checked on the DNA. TRBV21-1 is shown as a pseudogene. This CDR3 is built from 19 residues. CDR3 sequence reads: CASSKDGAGAYYHNSPLHF. The CDR3 coding sequence is TGTGCCAGCAGCAAAGATGGGGCAGGGGCCTATTACCATAATTCACCCCTCCACTTT.

This sequence joins TRBV7-9 and TRBJ1-1; D ambiguous. Germline loops: CDR1 SEHNR, CDR2 FQNEAQ (reference sequence). This CDR3 region has 13 residues. Trimming shortened V by 7 bases and J by 4 bases, and 13 bases separated the two germline ends. CDR3 protein: CASTLAGVTEAFF. In DNA form, the CDR3 reads TGTGCCAGCACCCTAGCCGGCGTCACTGAAGCTTTCTTT.

The rearrangement joins TRBV7-7 to TRBJ2-5; TRBD2 matches at 12 bases. V lost 4 bases and J lost 4; bases outside the gene matches: 4. This CDR3 is 15 amino acids long. Germline V gene sequence: CDR1 SSHAT, CDR2 FNYEAQ (reference sequence). Here the CDR3 reads CASSSGLAGIETQYF. For the CDR3, the DNA is TGTGCCAGCAGCTCTGGACTAGCGGGAATAGAGACCCAGTACTTC.

The CDR3 here is CASSAPEGSTEAFF. Here the CDR3 DNA reads TGTGCCAGCAGCGCCCCGGAGGGGAGCACTGAAGCTTTCTTT. This chain uses TRBV7-9 with TRBJ1-1, with D perhaps TRBD1 (5 bases). The CDR3 totals 14 residues. The germline V gene encodes CDR1 SEHNR and CDR2 FQNEAQ (reference sequence). The ends were cut back, 5 bases at V and 4 bases at J, with 14 bases in the middle.